The clone carrying this T cell receptor (beta chain) came up a few times. What it recognizes is unknown. The sample originates from a study of response to subunit inactivated influenza vaccine. Study findings and constraints: The authors proposed limited new T cell recruitment per seasonal influenza vaccination.

Germline CDR1 and CDR2: SQVTM and ANQGSEA. The CDR3 covers 14 residues. Deletions cut 1 base from V and 4 bases from J, with 14 bases between. TCRdb fed the RT-PCR reads into MiXCR, producing one record per CDR3 protein. The sample yields hundreds of thousands of distinct CDR3 sequences, 15% to 17% seen once. V and J are TRBV29-1 and TRBJ2-7; a weak D match, TRBD2 (7 bases). This receptor was identified in a man aged 45 to 65 who received an inactivated influenza vaccine. The starting material was PBMCs from blood, obtained roughly 12 days after vaccination. The CDR3 nucleotides read TGCAGCGTTGAAGGGGGGCGGGAGCGGTACGAGCAGTACTTC. It encodes CSVEGGRERYEQYF.